A selection of T cell receptor beta chains follows, all from one sample in a study of blood T cell repertoires in COVID-19. Repertoires were generated with immunoSEQ multiplex PCR, while TCRdb's copy carries only in-frame clones and drops some. The sample lists some 96,000 clones; around four fifths were seen once. The source material was peripheral blood. The receptors were sampled from a man in his fifties or sixties with active or convalescent COVID-19. The CDR3 runs from the conserved cysteine through the conserved F or W. Each record gives: D gene, J gene, V gene, CDR3 length, clone size, CDR3 protein, CDR3 DNA. D genes are given only for firm matches. A row's size may be missing; if present it is once, few, many or a size class.

TRBD1 TRBJ1-4 TRBV27 16 - CASSLGQGLGAEKLFF TGTGCCAGCAGTCTAGGACAGGGCCTGGGCGCTGAAAAACTGTTTTTT
- TRBJ1-1 TRBV10-3 14 - CAIKRAVMNTEAFF TGTGCCATCAAGAGGGCGGTCATGAACACTGAAGCTTTCTTT
TRBD1 TRBJ2-7 TRBV19 15 once CASSTSGTGSGEQYF TGTGCCAGTAGTACATCCGGGACAGGGTCCGGGGAGCAGTACTTC
- TRBJ2-7 TRBV2 13 - CASSEGTNNEQYF TGTGCCAGCAGTGAAGGTACCAACAACGAGCAGTACTTC
TRBD1 TRBJ1-1 TRBV2 13 - CASSSDRDTEAFF TGTGCCAGCAGTTCCGACAGGGACACTGAAGCTTTCTTT
TRBD1 TRBJ1-5 TRBV5-1 16 - CASSFGTGGSNQPQHF TGCGCCAGCAGCTTTGGGACAGGGGGCTCTAATCAGCCCCAGCATTTT
TRBD1 TRBJ1-1 TRBV19 14 - CASKITGGGTEAFF TGTGCCAGTAAAATAACAGGGGGAGGCACTGAAGCTTTCTTT
- TRBJ2-7 TRBV7-8 14 - CASSPGLSRGEQYF TGTGCCAGCAGCCCGGGACTCTCAAGGGGCGAGCAGTACTTC
- TRBJ1-1 TRBV19 12 - CASSIRGGEAFF TGTGCCAGTAGTATCAGAGGAGGTGAAGCTTTCTTT
- TRBJ1-2 TRBV11-3 13 - CASSPGLLYGYTF TGTGCCAGCAGCCCAGGATTACTCTATGGCTACACCTTC
TRBD2 TRBJ2-2 TRBV28 15 few CASSFWGEGTGELFF TGTGCCAGCAGTTTTTGGGGGGAGGGAACCGGGGAGCTGTTTTTT
TRBD2 TRBJ2-1 TRBV2 14 few CASSDTGGFDEQFF TGTGCCAGCAGTGATACGGGGGGTTTTGATGAGCAGTTCTTC
- TRBJ2-5 TRBV27 14 few CASSTLAAQETQYF TGTGCCAGCAGCACACTAGCCGCACAAGAGACCCAGTACTTC
- TRBJ2-7 TRBV4-2 16 - CASSQEVAIQSDEQYF TGTGCCAGCAGCCAAGAAGTTGCGATCCAATCCGACGAGCAGTACTTC
- TRBJ2-7 TRBV23-1 13 - CASTNERLYEQYF TGCGCCAGCACCAATGAGCGGCTTTACGAGCAGTACTTC
TRBD2 TRBJ2-1 TRBV7-9 17 - CASGDFIGGRTNDEQFF TGTGCCAGCGGAGATTTCATCGGCGGGAGGACGAATGACGAGCAGTTCTTC
TRBD2 TRBJ2-7 TRBV20-1 16 - CSASPANAGGFYEQYF TGCAGTGCTAGTCCGGCTAACGCGGGAGGGTTCTACGAGCAGTACTTC